The clone carrying this TCR beta chain has more than one count but fewer than ten. The antigen is undetermined. Unique molecular identifiers featured in how the TCRbeta library was prepared. TCRdb analysed the PCR reads with MiXCR anew, one entry per CDR3 protein. The sample carries about 110,000 distinct CDR3 sequences, approximately 22% recorded once. In germline, CDR1 is SQVTM, CDR2 ANQGSEA. The CDR3 length is 11 residues. V dropped 6 bases and J dropped 8 bases, with 11 bases sitting between them. This record comes from a study of T-cell reconstitution after alpha-beta-depleted transplantation in children. General study points: One year after transplant, T-cell counts and diversity came mostly from newly produced T cells.

The chain recombines TRBV29-1 with TRBJ2-1, with D unresolved. The specimen comprised PBMCs, mostly from graft donor cells, sampled 180 days after TCRalphabeta/CD19-depleted stem cell transplant. This receptor was identified in a male patient between 2 and 10 years old who had a stem cell transplant for chronic granulomatous disease, so the T cells may come from the graft donor. DNA of the CDR3: TGCAGCGTCCTTAGCCCAGATGAGCAGTTCTTC. Translation gives CSVLSPDEQFF.